What follows describes a single TCR beta chain. Its specificity is not known. The CDR3 runs 18 residues. CDR1 is SGHAT, CDR2 FQNNGV, per germline. V dropped 11 bases and J dropped 2; count of bases not matched to a gene: 13. The template was RNA from unsorted bulk tissue. The library came from three nested PCR rounds adapted from ARM-PCR protocols. TCRdb processed the multiplex PCR reads anew with MiXCR; each CDR3 protein has one entry. Among 75,000 to 95,000 distinct CDR3 sequences listed, roughly 66% were seen once. These data come from a study of tumor and adjacent non-tumor tissue in lung cancer. Study details: Patients comprised eleven to twelve adenocarcinoma, 2 squamous cell carcinoma and 1 small cell lung cancer. Patients were aged roughly 31 to 76, around ten men and about 5 women, stage I to III. Regarding the study as a whole: Tumor tissue had significantly higher TCR diversity than normal lung. Patients with more diverse tumor TCRs had worse survival.

The genes are TRBV11-2 and TRBJ2-2; 14 bases agree with TRBD2. The sequence was obtained from a man aged 60-69 years with non-small cell lung cancer. Sequencing was performed on lung tumor tissue. DNA of the CDR3: TGTGCCTGCACCTCGGGACTAGCGGGAGCGACAAACACCGGGGAGCTGTTTTTT. As protein: CACTSGLAGATNTGELFF. Full variable domain (remainder filled in from reference TRBV11-2 and TRBJ2-2): EAGVAQSPRYKIIEKRQSVAFWCNPISGHATLYWYQQILGQGPKLLIQFQNNGVVDDSQLPKDRFSAERLKGVDSTLKIQPAKLEDSAVYLCACTSGLAGATNTGELFFGEGSRLTVL.